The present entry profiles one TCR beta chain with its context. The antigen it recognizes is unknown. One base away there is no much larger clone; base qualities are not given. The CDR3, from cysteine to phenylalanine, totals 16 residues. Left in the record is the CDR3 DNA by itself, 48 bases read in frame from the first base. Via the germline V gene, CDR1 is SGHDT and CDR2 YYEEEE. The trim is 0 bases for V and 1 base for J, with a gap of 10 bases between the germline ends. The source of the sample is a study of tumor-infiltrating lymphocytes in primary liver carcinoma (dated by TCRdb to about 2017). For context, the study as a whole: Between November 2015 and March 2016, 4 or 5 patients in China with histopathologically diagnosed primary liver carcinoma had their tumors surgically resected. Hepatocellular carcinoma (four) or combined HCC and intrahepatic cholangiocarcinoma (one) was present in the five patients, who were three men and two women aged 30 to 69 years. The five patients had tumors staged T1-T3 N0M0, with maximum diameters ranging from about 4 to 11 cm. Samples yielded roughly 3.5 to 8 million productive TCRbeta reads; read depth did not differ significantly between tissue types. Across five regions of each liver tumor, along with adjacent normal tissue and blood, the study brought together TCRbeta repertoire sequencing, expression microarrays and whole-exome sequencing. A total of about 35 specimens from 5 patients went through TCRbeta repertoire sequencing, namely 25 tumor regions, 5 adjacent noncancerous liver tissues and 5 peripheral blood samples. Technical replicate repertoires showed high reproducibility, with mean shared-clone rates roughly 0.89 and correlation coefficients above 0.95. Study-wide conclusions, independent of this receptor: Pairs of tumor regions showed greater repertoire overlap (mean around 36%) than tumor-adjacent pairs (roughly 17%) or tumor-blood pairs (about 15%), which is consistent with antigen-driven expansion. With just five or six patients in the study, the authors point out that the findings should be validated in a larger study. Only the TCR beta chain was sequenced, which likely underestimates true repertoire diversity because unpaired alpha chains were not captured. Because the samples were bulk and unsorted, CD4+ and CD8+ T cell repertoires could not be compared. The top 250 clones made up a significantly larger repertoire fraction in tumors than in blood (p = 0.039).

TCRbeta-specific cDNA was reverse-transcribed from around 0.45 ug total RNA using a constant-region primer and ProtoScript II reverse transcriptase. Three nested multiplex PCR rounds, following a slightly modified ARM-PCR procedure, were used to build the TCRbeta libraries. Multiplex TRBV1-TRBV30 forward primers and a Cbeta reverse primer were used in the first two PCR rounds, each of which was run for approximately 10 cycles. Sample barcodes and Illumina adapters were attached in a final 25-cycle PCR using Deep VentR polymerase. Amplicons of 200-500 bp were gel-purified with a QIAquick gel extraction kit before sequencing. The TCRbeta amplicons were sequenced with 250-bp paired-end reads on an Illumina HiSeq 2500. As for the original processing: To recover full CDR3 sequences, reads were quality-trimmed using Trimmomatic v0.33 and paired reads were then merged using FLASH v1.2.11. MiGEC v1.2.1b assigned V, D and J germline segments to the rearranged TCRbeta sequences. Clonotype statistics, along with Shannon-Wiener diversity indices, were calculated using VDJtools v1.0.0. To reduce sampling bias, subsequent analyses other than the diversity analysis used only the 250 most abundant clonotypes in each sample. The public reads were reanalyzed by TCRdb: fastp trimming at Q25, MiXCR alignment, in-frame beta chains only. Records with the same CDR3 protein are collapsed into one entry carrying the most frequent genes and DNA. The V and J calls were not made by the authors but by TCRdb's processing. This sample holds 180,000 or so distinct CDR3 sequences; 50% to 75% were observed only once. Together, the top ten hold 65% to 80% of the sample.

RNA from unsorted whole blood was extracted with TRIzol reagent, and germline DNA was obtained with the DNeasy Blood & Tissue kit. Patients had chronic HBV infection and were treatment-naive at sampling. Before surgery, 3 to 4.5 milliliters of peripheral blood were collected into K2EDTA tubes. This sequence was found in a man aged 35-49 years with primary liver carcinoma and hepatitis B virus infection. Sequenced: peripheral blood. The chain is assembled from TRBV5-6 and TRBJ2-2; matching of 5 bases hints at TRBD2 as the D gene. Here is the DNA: TGTGCCAGCAGCTTGGTGGCGGGTGGGAACACCGGGGAGCTGTTTTTT. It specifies CASSLVAGGNTGELFF.